The T cell receptor beta chain described here comes from a study of T-cell memory formation after mild COVID-19. TCRdb re-called the 5' RACE reads through MiXCR, storing one row per CDR3 protein. The sample has about 560,000 distinct CDR3 sequences; about 18% are singletons. With 1 base removed from V and 3 bases from J, the gap between germline ends came to 13 bases. Looked up from germline, CDR1 is SGHRS and CDR2 is YFSETQ. The CDR3 totals 15 residues. This clonotype turned up a few times. The chain carries TRBV5-1 and TRBJ1-1, with no clear D. What was sequenced was PBMCs or a T cell subset sorted from them (not recorded which). The clonotype was recovered from an adult woman who had mild COVID-19 (a few samples of this study predate the infection). Cell type and time point are not known. This CDR3 is CASSLNSRADTEAFF. The CDR3, as DNA: TGCGCCAGCAGCTTGAACAGTAGGGCGGACACTGAAGCTTTCTTT.